The 19 T cell receptor beta chains below all came from one sample that was sequenced in a study of glioma-infiltrating T cells after dendritic cell vaccination (dated by TCRdb to the mid-2010s). Receptor libraries were prepared by the immunoSEQ multiplex PCR assay. TCRdb holds this immuneACCESS table with in-frame rearrangements only. Some clones are missing; in checked studies, unresolved V genes explain under half, and the rest has no known cause. The sample includes 55,000 to 70,000 clones, with 82% observed a single time. The leading ten clones occupy more than 8% of the sample. Sequencing was performed on blood, taken before dendritic cell vaccination. These receptors all stem from a human donor with glioblastoma.

CDR3 residues: CASSQLAGQDEQYF. CDR3 sequence (DNA): TGTGCCAGCAGCCAACTAGCGGGTCAGGACGAGCAGTACTTC. The chain joins TRBV6-5 to TRBJ2-7, with 9 bases matching TRBD2. The length of the CDR3 is 14 residues. CDR1 is MNHEY, CDR2 SVGAGI, per germline. Trimming took 6 bases from V and 5 from J; bases not matched to a gene: 8.

This chain connects TRBV4-2 to TRBJ2-7, with D tentatively TRBD2 (7 bases). Germline CDR1 and CDR2: LGHNA and YNFKEQ. Trimming stripped 0 bases from V and 0 bases from J, with 15 bases between. This CDR3 region has 17 residues. The CDR3 DNA sequence: TGTGCCAGCAGCCAAGAGGCGGGGGCCTCAAGCTCCTACGAGCAGTACTTC. Amino acid sequence: CASSQEAGASSSYEQYF.

This clone was detected ten times or more. The chain carries TRBV28 and TRBJ1-3, with 8 nucleotides matching TRBD1. The germline V gene has CDR1 MDHEN and CDR2 SYDVKM. Trimming cost V 4 bases and J 9 bases; bases outside gene matches: 17. This CDR3 spans 17 amino acids. CDR3 nucleotides: TGTGCCAGCAGTTACTACTCCCGGACAGGGCACTTCGGCACCATATATTTT. This codes for CASSYYSRTGHFGTIYF.

This sequence joins TRBV29-1 and TRBJ2-7, with TRBD1 identical over 8 bases. The CDR3 is 14 amino acids. V shed 4 bases, J shed 1 base, and the junction held 6 bases outside the gene matches. Germline V gene lookup returns CDR1 SQVTM and CDR2 ANQGSEA. The CDR3 here is CSVVEQGVSYEQYF. The CDR3 DNA is TGCAGCGTTGTGGAACAGGGGGTATCCTACGAGCAGTACTTC.

The chain employs TRBV2 and TRBJ2-5, with D possibly matching TRBD2 (6 bases). Looked up from germline, CDR1 is SNHLY and CDR2 is FYNNEI. Trimming took 7 bases from V and 6 from J, leaving 18 bases between them. The CDR3 contains 14 residues. CDR3 in amino acids: CASTGTEGLKTQYF. The CDR3 DNA follows: TGTGCCAGCACTGGGACTGAGGGGTTAAAGACCCAGTACTTC.

V and J are TRBV30 and TRBJ2-1; TRBD1 is a possible D gene (5 bases). This CDR3 region has 12 residues. V shed 0 bases and J shed 9 bases, with 9 bases lying between them. Germline CDR1 and CDR2: GTSNPN and SVGIG (reference sequence). This CDR3 is CAWSVNRLEQFF. The CDR3 DNA reads TGTGCCTGGAGTGTAAACAGGCTTGAGCAGTTCTTC.

The chain links TRBV6-5 to TRBJ1-1; D might be TRBD1 (5 bases). Germline assignment: CDR1 MNHEY and CDR2 SVGAGI. The V end lost 5 bases, the J end lost 4 bases, and 11 bases lay between the germline ends. The CDR3 runs to 13 residues. The CDR3 sequence: CASSDSRGTEAFF. The CDR3 nucleotides read TGTGCCAGCAGTGACAGCCGCGGCACTGAAGCTTTCTTT.

This chain's CDR3 is CSVERTGDTEAFF. The DNA of the CDR3 is TGCAGCGTTGAAAGGACAGGGGACACTGAAGCTTTCTTT. The chain links TRBV29-1 to TRBJ1-1; 9 nucleotides align to TRBD1. Germline V CDR1 and CDR2: SQVTM, ANQGSEA. The CDR3 sequence is 13 residues long. The V and J ends lost 2 bases and 3 bases, in that order; junction bases with no gene match: 1.

The V gene is TRBV2, the J gene TRBJ2-5; weak D call: TRBD2 (5 bases). The DNA end lines up better with TRBJ2-7; the J call may be wrong. The CDR3 is 14 amino acids. The germline V gene encodes CDR1 SNHLY and CDR2 FYNNEI. The CDR3 sequence is CASSWTLDSYEQYF. The DNA for the CDR3 is TGTGCCAGCAGCTGGACTTTGGACTCCTACGAGCAGTACTTC.

This clone was recorded once. The chain employs TRBV7-9 and TRBJ2-1; possibly TRBD2 for D (7 bases). Between the trimmed V and J ends, which lost 8 bases and 2 bases, there was a span of 19 bases. The CDR3 totals 16 residues. CDR1 is SEHNR, CDR2 FQNEAQ, per germline (reference sequence). CDR3 loop: CASVGEGGATYNEQFF. The DNA of the CDR3 is TGTGCCAGCGTCGGAGAGGGGGGGGCCACCTACAATGAGCAGTTCTTC. The full variable domain, its missing parts supplied by reference TRBV7-9 and TRBJ2-1, is DTGVSQNPRHKITKRGQNVTFRCDPISEHNRLYWYRQTLGQGPEFLTYFQNEAQLEKSRLLSDRFSAERPKGSFSTLEIQRTEQGDSAMYLCASVGEGGATYNEQFFGPGTRLTVL.

The CDR3 nucleotides are TGTGCCAGCAGGGGGAGCTCCTATAATTCACCCCTCCACTTT. This encodes CASRGSSYNSPLHF. The chain recombines TRBV6-5 with TRBJ1-6; D is undetermined. The CDR3 is 14 amino acids. V lost 6 bases, J lost 0 bases, and 6 bases lay in between. Germline-derived CDR1 and CDR2 are MNHEY and SVGAGI.

J is TRBJ2-5 and V is TRBV11-1; tentatively, D is TRBD1 (6 bases). Gene TRBJ2-7 matches the end of the DNA better, so the J call may be wrong. Germline lookup yields CDR1 SGHAT and CDR2 FQDESV (reference sequence). This CDR3 contains 12 residues. The CDR3 bases are TGTGCCAGCAGCCGGACAGCTAACGAGCAGTACTTC. Its translation: CASSRTANEQYF.

As for this clone: The junction does not match germline at one end; this may be a read error. This chain links TRBV7-7 with TRBJ2-5; D perhaps matches TRBD2 (5 bases). Germline CDR1 reads SSHAT; CDR2 reads FNYEAQ (reference sequence). This CDR3 is built from 14 residues. The CDR3: CASSSRPRGETQYF. CDR3 DNA: TGTGCTAGCAGCTCGCGTCCCAGAGGGGAGACCCAGTACTTC.

The chain recombines TRBV7-6 with TRBJ1-3; possible D gene TRBD1, 5 bases. V was pared by 1 base and J by 5 bases, with 12 bases between. The CDR3 extends over 15 amino acids. Germline-derived CDR1 and CDR2 are SGHVS and FNYEAQ. The CDR3, as DNA: TGTGCCAGCAGCTTAGGGGACTCGGCCAGAAACACCATATATTTT. Its protein product is CASSLGDSARNTIYF.

The rearrangement links TRBV5-1 to TRBJ1-2; perhaps TRBD1 as D (5 bases). The CDR3 is 14 residues long. Germline V lookup: CDR1 SGHRS, CDR2 YFSETQ. Deletions cut 0 bases from V and 7 bases from J, with 13 bases between. The CDR3 loop reads CASSLDRGDFGYTF. As DNA, the CDR3 is TGCGCCAGCAGCTTGGATCGGGGGGATTTTGGCTACACCTTC. Drawing the rest from reference TRBV5-1 and TRBJ1-2, the complete variable domain is KAGVTQTPRYLIKTRGQQVTLSCSPISGHRSVSWYQQTPGQGLQFLFEYFSETQRNKGNFPGRFSGRQFSNSRSEMNVSTLELGDSALYLCASSLDRGDFGYTFGSGTRLTVV.

V gene TRBV9 combines with J gene TRBJ1-2, with D possibly matching TRBD1 (5 bases). The CDR3 length is 16 residues. The V gene lost 2 bases and the J gene lost 2 bases, with 16 bases spanning the gap. Germline V gene data show CDR1 as SGDLS and CDR2 as YYNGEE. CDR3 sequence reads: CASSVGGYQSNYGYTF. The CDR3 DNA follows: TGTGCCAGCAGCGTGGGGGGTTACCAGTCCAACTATGGCTACACCTTC.

The CDR3: CASSDSLNEQFF. DNA of the CDR3: TGCGCCAGCAGTGACTCCCTCAATGAGCAGTTCTTC. The rearrangement links TRBV10-2 to TRBJ2-1; D call uncertain. This CDR3 comprises 12 residues. Germline values: CDR1 WSHSY, CDR2 SAAADI. Trimming cost V 3 bases and J 6 bases, with 6 bases left between them.

This clone was observed a handful of times. The rearrangement links TRBV29-1 to TRBJ1-2, with TRBD1 as a possible D gene (6 bases). Trimming left V 0 bases short and J 10 bases short, with 12 bases between. The CDR3 length is 12 residues. Per the germline V gene, CDR1 is SQVTM and CDR2 is ANQGSEA. The CDR3 DNA is TGCAGCGTTGAAGATCAGGGGCGTGACTACACCTTC. Its protein is CSVEDQGRDYTF.

This clone appeared a few times. The rearrangement links TRBV6-6 to TRBJ2-1, with a possible D match to TRBD2 (5 bases). Germline V gene sequence: CDR1 MNHNY, CDR2 SVGAGI (reference sequence). Trimming removed 10 bases from V and 10 bases from J, with 14 bases in between. The CDR3 is made up of 11 amino acids. CDR3 nucleotides: TGTGCCACGTCAGCGAGGGAGGAGCAGTTCTTC. Amino acid sequence: CATSAREEQFF.